These 18 T cell receptor beta chains share one sample of origin, sequenced in a study of Ad26.COV2.S vaccination and SARS-CoV-2 variants. Generated by immunoSEQ multiplex PCR, the TCRdb table keeps only in-frame clones and is missing some. Of 150,000 to 200,000 clones in the sample, around nine tenths were seen once. The sequences come from peripheral blood, collected after recovery from COVID-19. All receptors derive from a human donor who had recovered from COVID-19.

This chain uses TRBV28 with TRBJ1-1; 8 bases align to TRBD1. The CDR3 runs to 14 residues. Per the germline V gene, CDR1 is MDHEN and CDR2 is SYDVKM. Trimming at V came to 3 bases and at J to 4 bases, leaving 4 bases not matched to a gene. This CDR3 reads CASSFQGATTEAFF. CDR3 nucleotides: TGTGCCAGCAGTTTCCAGGGGGCGACCACTGAAGCTTTCTTT.

The genes are TRBV19 and TRBJ1-1; D is perhaps TRBD1 (5 bases). CDR3 length equals 16 residues. CDR1 LNHDA and CDR2 SQIVND come from the germline V gene (reference sequence). Between the trimmed V and J ends, which lost 3 bases and 6 bases, there was a span of 20 bases. The CDR3 coding sequence is TGTGCCAGTAGTATTATCCTTAAGGGGCGGGTGGCTGAAGCTTTCTTT. Residues: CASSIILKGRVAEAFF.

In its sample, this clone was seen once. CDR3 protein: CASSFFASANYGYTF. As DNA, the CDR3 is TGTGCCAGCAGCTTTTTCGCCTCCGCTAACTATGGCTACACCTTC. This sequence joins TRBV5-4 and TRBJ1-2; D is unclear. Trimming removed 2 bases at V and 0 bases at J, with 11 bases between. In germline, CDR1 is SGHNT, CDR2 YYREEE (reference sequence). This CDR3 is built from 15 residues.

The chain carries TRBV7-2 and TRBJ1-4, with a tentative D call TRBD1 (5 bases). The CDR3 contains 16 residues. Germline V gene data show CDR1 as SGHTA and CDR2 as FQGNSA. The V and J ends lost 3 bases and 8 bases respectively, with 19 bases between them. The CDR3 loop is CASSLGDAPIGEKLFF. The CDR3 DNA sequence: TGTGCCAGCAGCTTGGGGGACGCGCCCATAGGGGAAAAACTGTTTTTT.

This chain connects TRBV10-3 to TRBJ2-3; D possibly corresponds to TRBD2 (6 bases). CDR1 is ENHRY and CDR2 is SYGVKD in the germline V gene. Trimming removed 7 bases from V and 2 bases from J, with 13 bases in between. The CDR3 loop spans 14 amino acids. The CDR3 loop reads CAITSGTLTDTQYF. As DNA, the CDR3 is TGTGCCATCACCTCCGGGACTCTCACAGATACGCAGTATTTT.

This chain joins TRBV19 and TRBJ1-2, with 9 bases that match TRBD1. The CDR3 has 14 amino acids. Looked up from germline, CDR1 is LNHDA and CDR2 is SQIVND (reference sequence). V lost 4 bases, J lost 8 bases, and 8 bases stayed unmatched. The CDR3, as DNA: TGTGCCAGTAGTACCCGGGACAGGGTGGGAGGCTACACCTTC. It codes for CASSTRDRVGGYTF.

The chain recombines TRBV30 with TRBJ2-5; D might be TRBD1 or TRBD2, each matching 5 bases. The CDR3 sequence is 13 residues long. CDR1 GTSNPN and CDR2 SVGIG come from the germline V gene (reference sequence). Trimming removed 0 bases from V and 5 bases from J, with 10 bases in between. The CDR3 loop reads CAWSVLWGETQYF. For the CDR3, the DNA is TGTGCCTGGAGTGTGCTATGGGGGGAGACCCAGTACTTC.

The chain combines TRBV5-1 with TRBJ2-1; 7 bases align to TRBD2. Trimming at V came to 3 bases and at J to 7 bases, leaving 16 bases not matched to a gene. CDR1 is SGHRS, CDR2 YFSETQ, per germline. This CDR3 contains 17 residues. CDR3 in amino acids: CASSSLRGLKVRNEQFF. In DNA, the CDR3 is TGCGCCAGCAGCTCGCTTCGGGGACTAAAGGTACGAAATGAGCAGTTCTTC.

V is TRBV6-2 or TRBV6-3 and J is TRBJ2-7, with 13 bases lining up with TRBD2. The CDR3 consists of 19 residues. Per germline, CDR1 MNHEY and CDR2 SVGEGT. V was pared by 5 bases and J by 6 bases, with 19 bases of the junction left unmatched. The chain's CDR3 is CASSDPSPGTSGKVGEQYF. The CDR3 DNA follows: TGTGCCAGCAGTGACCCCAGCCCCGGGACTAGCGGGAAGGTGGGCGAGCAGTACTTC.

The rearrangement uses TRBV6-6 and TRBJ1-4; no reliable D call. Germline V gives CDR1 MNHNY, CDR2 SVGAGI (reference sequence). The CDR3 has 15 amino acids. V was trimmed by 7 bases and J by 0 bases, leaving 12 bases between them. The CDR3 loop reads CASTSSLATNEKLFF. The CDR3 nucleotides are TGTGCCAGCACTTCCTCCCTTGCAACTAATGAAAAACTGTTTTTT.

This rearrangement joins TRBV5-1 to TRBJ2-1, with a weak D call TRBD1 (6 bases). The CDR3 consists of 14 residues. From germline, CDR1 is SGHRS and CDR2 YFSETQ. V shed 0 bases and J shed 6 bases, with 10 bases lying between them. Here the CDR3 DNA reads TGCGCCAGCAGCTTGGACAGGGCCGGCAATGAGCAGTTCTTC. Encoded protein: CASSLDRAGNEQFF. Drawing the rest from reference TRBV5-1 and TRBJ2-1, the complete variable domain is KAGVTQTPRYLIKTRGQQVTLSCSPISGHRSVSWYQQTPGQGLQFLFEYFSETQRNKGNFPGRFSGRQFSNSRSEMNVSTLELGDSALYLCASSLDRAGNEQFFGPGTRLTVL.

The chain has TRBV3-1 (or the pseudogene TRBV3-2) and TRBJ2-1; D gene uncertain. Trimming shortened V by 0 bases and J by 7 bases, and 10 bases separated the two germline ends. There are 14 residues in the CDR3. CDR1 and CDR2 from the germline V gene are LGHDT and YNNKEL (reference sequence). The CDR3 nucleotides are TGTGCCAGCAGCCAAGATCTCGGGTGGAATGAGCAGTTCTTC. It yields the protein CASSQDLGWNEQFF.

This chain connects TRBV2 to TRBJ2-5; D not certain. V was trimmed by 4 bases and J by 4 bases, leaving 10 bases between them. Germline CDR1 reads SNHLY; CDR2 reads FYNNEI. The CDR3 loop spans 13 amino acids. This CDR3 is CASSVGPTETQYF. The CDR3 nucleotides are TGTGCCAGCAGTGTTGGACCGACAGAGACCCAGTACTTC. Complete variable domain (other parts from reference TRBV2 and TRBJ2-5): EPEVTQTPSHQVTQMGQEVILRCVPISNHLYFYWYRQILGQKVEFLVSFYNNEISEKSEIFDDQFSVERPDGSNFTLKIRSTKLEDSAMYFCASSVGPTETQYFGPGTRLLVL.

The genes are TRBV6-5 and TRBJ2-2; TRBD1 matches 11 bases. Per the germline V gene, CDR1 is MNHEY and CDR2 is SVGAGI. There are 14 residues in the CDR3. The V gene end was trimmed by 8 bases and the J gene end by 6 bases; junction bases not matched to a gene: 5. In DNA form, the CDR3 reads TGTGCCAGCCTCCGGGACAGGGGGGCCGGGGAGCTGTTTTTT. Translation gives CASLRDRGAGELFF.

The chain links TRBV7-6 to TRBJ2-3, with TRBD2 identical over 7 bases. V shed 2 bases and J 1 base; nucleotides not matched to a gene: 6. The CDR3 has 16 amino acids. CDR1 is SGHVS and CDR2 is FNYEAQ in the germline V gene. DNA for the CDR3: TGTGCCAGCAGCTTAAGGTCTAGCGGTGGCACAGATACGCAGTATTTT. It encodes CASSLRSSGGTDTQYF.

This chain connects TRBV19 to TRBJ2-6; TRBD2 matches 7 bases. Germline CDR1 LNHDA, CDR2 SQIVND (reference sequence). This CDR3 region has 21 residues. V was clipped by 6 bases and J by 0 bases; unmatched bases: 20. The CDR3 bases are TGTGCCAGTAGGCCCGAGTTTGGAAGGTTGACTAGCCTCTCTGGGGCCAACGTCCTGACTTTC. This encodes CASRPEFGRLTSLSGANVLTF.

For the CDR3, the DNA is TGTGCCAGCATTGGGGGGCTACAAGAGACCCAGTACTTC. Protein: CASIGGLQETQYF. The chain carries TRBV27 and TRBJ2-5; D tentatively fits TRBD1 or TRBD2 (6 bases each). The V and J ends lost 7 bases and 2 bases respectively, with 11 bases between them. This CDR3 has 13 amino acids. Germline V gives CDR1 MNHEY, CDR2 SMNVEV (reference sequence).

In regard to this clone: The same CDR3 arises from other DNA sequences in this sample as well. The chain employs TRBV5-1 and TRBJ2-3; D gene unclear. The CDR3 has 15 residues. V dropped 0 bases and J dropped 0 bases, with 8 bases sitting between them. Germline V lookup: CDR1 SGHRS, CDR2 YFSETQ. The CDR3 coding sequence is TGCGCCAGCAGCTTGGATGGAACTAGCACAGATACGCAGTATTTT. Protein product: CASSLDGTSTDTQYF.